This T cell receptor (beta chain) appears in the sequencing data of a study of cytomegalovirus exposure and HLA in healthy donors. Study-wide points: Earlier analysis found most TCR beta V segments productive about 87% or about 30% of the time.

This clone was seen just once. The antigen is not known. Vbeta (60) and Jbeta (13) primers were used in the PCR. As originally analysed: Later, 65 million to 85 million unique TCR beta chains were counted in an analysis, and about 10 million of them were shared. Clones were sequenced by immunoSEQ multiplex PCR, and TCRdb holds only the in-frame ones, with some missing. The DNA gave D and trimming, while V, J and clone size come from that table. The repertoire has some 250,000 clones, over 80% of them found once; the top ten carry 5.4%. What was sequenced was PBMCs. The sequence came from a woman aged 40 to 55 in good health and CMV-seropositive.

CDR3 region: CASSSLTYEQYF. CDR3 DNA: TGTGCCAGCAGCTCCCTTACCTACGAGCAGTACTTC. The chain uses TRBV7-2 and TRBJ2-7; D is unresolved. The V end was cut by 4 bases, the J end by 2 bases, with 6 bases between. The CDR3 is made up of 12 amino acids. From germline, CDR1 is SGHTA and CDR2 FQGNSA.